This T cell receptor beta chain derives from a study of metastatic and nonmetastatic thyroid tumors. Study summary: Repertoires of blood and of tissue (tumor or nodule) from malignant and benign thyroid patients were compared. The study, taken as a whole, reports: Significantly greater TCR beta diversity was reportedly found in malignant thyroid tumors than in benign nodules (in blood and tumor).

This clone was seen many times. As yet, its antigen is unknown. Original processing notes: CDR3 differences across clinicopathological groups were used to build a distant-metastasis classifier for papillary thyroid cancer. TCRdb used MiXCR to call clones anew from the PCR reads. The V and J calls reflect TCRdb's pipeline rather than the authors' work. This table holds approximately 84,000 clones, approximately 15% found once. The germline V gene has CDR1 SGHRS and CDR2 YFSETQ. The V segment lost 3 bases and the J segment 4 bases; nucleotides outside the gene matches: 3. The CDR3 extends over 13 amino acids. No patient received treatment before thyroid surgery.

Sequencing input: blood. The TCR was taken from a female donor with papillary thyroid cancer or a benign thyroid nodule (not recorded which). Some clones in this sample may be carry-over from other donors' samples. The chain links TRBV5-1 to TRBJ1-1, with 7 bases fitting TRBD1. The CDR3: CASSWNRGTEAFF. The CDR3 DNA follows: TGCGCCAGCAGCTGGAACAGGGGCACTGAAGCTTTCTTT.